This TCR beta chain is from a study of blood T cell repertoires in COVID-19. Study in general: PBMCs, B-cell-depleted T cells, or T cells were the source of the cDNA or gDNA that made up the material.

The authors' processing: Reference gene primer amplification yielded estimated nucleated cell counts. The protocol was immunoSEQ multiplex PCR, while the TCRdb copy is restricted to in-frame clones and leaves out a portion. V and J calls plus clone size are reproduced from that table; the DNA served to infer D and trimming. Altogether under 300,000 clones are present, roughly 87% being singletons, with the ten largest covering roughly 6%. The CDR3 is 14 amino acids. Looked up from germline, CDR1 is SEHNR and CDR2 is FQNEAQ (reference sequence). V shed 1 base and J shed 2 bases, with 8 bases lying between them. Assignments of participants to cohorts depended upon their own reported clinical history.

The source of this sequence is a woman aged 25-40 years with acute COVID-19. The specimen sequenced was PBMCs or T cells enriched from blood (not recorded which). The chain employs TRBV7-9 and TRBJ1-1; possibly TRBD1 for D (5 bases). The CDR3 sequence: CASSLVRGNTEAFF. CDR3 in DNA: TGTGCCAGCAGCTTAGTAAGGGGAAACACTGAAGCTTTCTTT.